These 22 T cell receptor beta chains were all obtained from the same sample, sequenced in a study of spatial heterogeneity in lung cancer. TCRdb recomputed calls from the 5' RACE reads with MiXCR, one row per CDR3 protein. Among fewer than 2,000 distinct CDR3 sequences listed, around 13% were seen once. General study results and limits: Tumors with more nonsynonymous mutations had more expanded intratumoral alpha and beta TCRs.

As for time point: sample taken at primary tumor resection. For these receptors, no antigen is known. The material was lung tumor tissue, obtained at surgery. The receptors originated from a male donor with early-stage non-small cell lung cancer.

The J gene is TRBJ2-7, the V gene TRBV29-1; a possible D gene is TRBD1 (7 bases). Germline-derived CDR1 and CDR2 are SQVTM and ANQGSEA. The length of the CDR3 is 14 residues. The V end was cut by 7 bases, the J end by 4 bases, with 20 bases between. The CDR3 sequence is CSAGGPGQKYEQYF. In nucleotides, the CDR3 is TGCAGCGCTGGAGGGCCGGGACAGAAATACGAGCAGTACTTC.

This clonotype was detected a few times. This chain links TRBV7-6 with TRBJ2-1; 11 bases are shared with TRBD2. The germline gives CDR1 SGHVS, CDR2 FNYEAQ. This CDR3 is built from 19 residues. V lost 3 bases, J lost 5 bases, and 15 bases stayed unmatched. The CDR3 region has the DNA TGTGCCAGCAGCTTCACTATAGGAACTAGCGGGAGTCTGCACAATGAGCAGTTCTTC. Translating gives CASSFTIGTSGSLHNEQFF.

This chain connects TRBV3-1 to TRBJ2-1, with 11 bases aligning to TRBD2. The CDR3 has 16 residues. The ends lost 5 bases at V and 5 bases at J; junction bases unmatched: 8. Germline V gives CDR1 LGHDT, CDR2 YNNKEL (reference sequence). For the CDR3, the DNA is TGTGCCAGCAGCTTGGGACTAGCGGAGCTTCACAATGAGCAGTTCTTC. Amino acid sequence: CASSLGLAELHNEQFF.

This clonotype counts as medium-sized. The CDR3 nucleotides are TGCAGCGTTGAAGCGCAGGGTACTGGGGCCAACGTCCTGACTTTC. This encodes CSVEAQGTGANVLTF. This chain uses TRBV29-1 with TRBJ2-6, with D possibly being TRBD1 (5 bases). The germline V gene encodes CDR1 SQVTM and CDR2 ANQGSEA. The CDR3 has 15 amino acids. The ends were cut back, 1 base at V and 2 bases at J, with 9 bases in the middle.

By sample share, this clonotype is medium-sized. The V and J genes are TRBV29-1 and TRBJ2-5, with D perhaps TRBD2 (7 bases). This CDR3 comprises 12 residues. Germline loops: CDR1 SQVTM, CDR2 ANQGSEA. The V end was cut by 6 bases, the J end by 3 bases, with 11 bases between. The CDR3 DNA reads TGCAGCGTGAGGGGGGGCAAAGAGACCCAGTACTTC. Protein: CSVRGGKETQYF.

Sample share makes this clonotype medium-sized. As DNA, the CDR3 is TGTGCCAGCAGCCTTACTAGCGGGAGGCCGAACACCGGGGAGCTGTTTTTT. Translating it yields CASSLTSGRPNTGELFF. V and J are TRBV7-8 and TRBJ2-2; 12 positions match TRBD2. The CDR3 has 17 residues. Germline assignment: CDR1 SGHVS and CDR2 FQNEAQ. V dropped 5 bases and J dropped 0; count of bases not matched to a gene: 4.

At least ten counts were recorded for this clonotype. The chain joins TRBV18 to TRBJ2-3; TRBD2 matches 10 bases. J was trimmed by 1 base and V by 3 bases; bases with no gene match: 7. Germline CDR1 is KGHSH and CDR2 is LQKENI. This CDR3 region has 17 residues. CDR3 bases: TGTGCCAGCTCACCCTCCCGGACTAGCGGAGGCACAGATACGCAGTATTTT. This gives the protein CASSPSRTSGGTDTQYF.

By sample share, this clonotype is medium-sized. This chain links TRBV10-3 with TRBJ2-6; D is perhaps TRBD1 or TRBD2 (5 bases each). CDR1 is ENHRY and CDR2 is SYGVKD in the germline V gene. V was shortened by 4 bases and J by 0 bases, with 16 bases between the two germline ends. The CDR3 contains 18 residues. CDR3 residues: CAISGTGAPFSGANVLTF. CDR3 DNA sequence: TGTGCCATCAGTGGAACCGGGGCTCCTTTCTCTGGGGCCAACGTCCTGACTTTC.

V is TRBV3-1 and J is TRBJ2-5, with 10 bases lining up with TRBD1. Trimming took 5 bases from V and 5 from J; bases not matched to a gene: 5. The CDR3 sequence is 14 residues long. Per germline, CDR1 LGHDT and CDR2 YNNKEL (reference sequence). The CDR3 protein is CASSKGTGVETQYF. The CDR3 DNA reads as TGTGCCAGCAGCAAAGGGACAGGGGTCGAGACCCAGTACTTC.

This clonotype was counted many times. The chain couples TRBV25-1 to TRBJ2-1, with 8 bases matching TRBD1. V trimming: 3 bases; J trimming: 7 bases; junction bases outside the gene matches: 2. Germline CDR1 reads MGHDK; CDR2 reads SYGVNS. The length of the CDR3 is 13 residues. CDR3 sequence reads: CASSDDRGNEQFF. The CDR3 nucleotides read TGTGCCAGCAGTGACGACAGGGGAAATGAGCAGTTCTTC.

This chain links TRBV20-1 with TRBJ1-1; 8 bases map to TRBD1. Germline V gives CDR1 DFQATT, CDR2 SNEGSKA (reference sequence). The trim removed 0 bases at V and 7 bases at J, leaving 7 bases unmatched. The CDR3 contains 14 residues. The CDR3 loop reads CSARDQGAGFEAFF. For the CDR3, the DNA is TGCAGTGCTAGAGATCAGGGGGCGGGGTTTGAAGCTTTCTTT.

This clonotype is labeled medium-sized. The rearrangement joins TRBV18 to TRBJ1-2, with 8 bases that match TRBD1. The CDR3 has 14 amino acids. From germline, CDR1 is KGHSH and CDR2 LQKENI. V was clipped by 3 bases and J by 8 bases; unmatched bases: 8. The CDR3 bases are TGTGCCAGCTCACCTGACCGGACAGGGTCGGGCTACACCTTC. This encodes CASSPDRTGSGYTF.

This clonotype was observed a handful of times. This chain uses TRBV10-2 with TRBJ1-1; 9 bases match TRBD1. CDR3 size: 15 residues. V trimming: 8 bases; J trimming: 0 bases; junction bases outside the gene matches: 7. Per the germline V gene, CDR1 is WSHSY and CDR2 is SAAADI. CDR3 sequence: CASEGQGGMNTEAFF. The CDR3 region has the DNA TGCGCCAGCGAGGGACAGGGTGGCATGAACACTGAAGCTTTCTTT.

This chain uses TRBV27 with TRBJ2-5; no clear D gene. V was trimmed by 2 bases and J by 4 bases, leaving 11 bases between them. The CDR3 consists of 14 residues. CDR1 is MNHEY, CDR2 SMNVEV, per germline (reference sequence). CDR3 nucleotide sequence: TGTGCCAGCAGTTTAGCGACAATCCCAGAGACCCAGTACTTC. Translation gives CASSLATIPETQYF.

The genes are TRBV28 and TRBJ1-2; D gene uncertain. In germline, CDR1 is MDHEN, CDR2 SYDVKM. Trimming took 3 bases from V and 3 from J, leaving 8 bases between them. The CDR3 is 13 residues long. Here the CDR3 DNA reads TGTGCCAGCAGTTTTTCAGCTTACTATGGCTACACCTTC. Protein: CASSFSAYYGYTF.

This chain links TRBV29-1 with TRBJ2-7, with D hard to call. Germline CDR1 SQVTM, CDR2 ANQGSEA. The CDR3 sequence is 12 residues long. The V end was cut by 4 bases, the J end by 2 bases, with 9 bases between. The CDR3 here is CSVVGRTYEQYF. CDR3 nucleotides: TGCAGCGTTGTCGGCAGAACCTACGAGCAGTACTTC.

Sample share makes this clonotype medium-sized. This chain uses TRBV30 with TRBJ1-4; possibly TRBD1 for D (6 bases). The ends were cut back, 2 bases at V and 5 bases at J, with 9 bases in the middle. This CDR3 is 13 amino acids long. The V gene's germline CDR1 is GTSNPN and CDR2 SVGIG (reference sequence). In DNA, the CDR3 is TGTGCCTGGAGTATTGGACAGAATGAAAAACTGTTTTTT. This gives the protein CAWSIGQNEKLFF.

The chain joins TRBV27 to TRBJ2-7; 7 bases map to TRBD2. Trimming at V came to 5 bases and at J to 6 bases, leaving 7 bases not matched to a gene. The CDR3 extends over 13 amino acids. Germline CDR1 reads MNHEY; CDR2 reads SMNVEV (reference sequence). CDR3 in DNA: TGTGCCAGCAGTGTCGGCGGGAGAACCGAGCAGTACTTC. Translated: CASSVGGRTEQYF.

This clonotype appeared a few times. The chain carries TRBV12-3 or TRBV12-4 and TRBJ2-1; 8 nucleotides match TRBD2. This CDR3 region has 18 residues. With 2 bases clipped from V and 0 bases from J, the junction kept 9 bases outside the gene matches. In DNA, the CDR3 is TGTGCCAGCAGTTTATCGGGCCGGAGCGGGGGCTCCTACAATGAGCAGTTCTTC. Translation gives CASSLSGRSGGSYNEQFF.

The CDR3 nucleotides read TGTGCCAGCAGCTTGCCGGGGTCCACAGATACGCAGTATTTT. It codes for CASSLPGSTDTQYF. The chain links TRBV7-9 to TRBJ2-3; D is perhaps TRBD2 (5 bases). The V gene lost 3 bases and the J gene lost 2 bases, with 9 bases spanning the gap. Germline V gene data show CDR1 as SEHNR and CDR2 as FQNEAQ (reference sequence). CDR3 length: 14 residues.

The chain is built from TRBV19 and TRBJ2-2; the match to TRBD2 covers 13 bases. Trimming removed 6 bases from V and 5 bases from J; junction bases left unmatched: 21. The CDR3 contains 21 residues. CDR1 is LNHDA and CDR2 is SQIVND in the germline V gene (reference sequence). This CDR3 is CASSHSRATSGRARGTGELFF. DNA for the CDR3: TGTGCCAGTAGCCACTCAAGGGCAACTAGCGGGAGGGCGAGAGGGACCGGGGAGCTGTTTTTT.

This clonotype is medium-sized. The chain carries TRBV7-2 and TRBJ1-5; a weak D match, TRBD1 (5 bases). V lost 3 bases and J lost 1, with 10 bases in between. The germline V gene encodes CDR1 SGHTA and CDR2 FQGNSA. This CDR3 region has 15 residues. The DNA for the CDR3 is TGTGCCAGCAGCTTTACCGGGGGGAGCAATCAGCCCCAGCATTTT. It is translated as CASSFTGGSNQPQHF.